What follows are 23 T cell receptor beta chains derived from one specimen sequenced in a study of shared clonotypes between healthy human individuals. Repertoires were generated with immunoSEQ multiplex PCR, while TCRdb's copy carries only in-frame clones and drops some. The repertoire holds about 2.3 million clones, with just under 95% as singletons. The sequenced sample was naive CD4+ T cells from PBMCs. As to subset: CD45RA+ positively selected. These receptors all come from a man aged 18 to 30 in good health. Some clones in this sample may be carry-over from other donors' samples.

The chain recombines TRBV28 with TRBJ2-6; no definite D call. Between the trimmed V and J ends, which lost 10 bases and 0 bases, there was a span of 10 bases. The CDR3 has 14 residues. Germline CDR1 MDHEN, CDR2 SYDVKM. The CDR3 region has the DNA TGTGCCACCCATAGGAGCTCTGGGGCCAACGTCCTGACTTTC. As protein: CATHRSSGANVLTF. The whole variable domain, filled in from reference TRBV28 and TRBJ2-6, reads DVKVTQSSRYLVKRTGEKVFLECVQDMDHENMFWYRQDPGLGLRLIYFSYDVKMKEKGDIPEGYSVSREKKERFSLILESASTNQTSMYLCATHRSSGANVLTFGAGSRLTVL.

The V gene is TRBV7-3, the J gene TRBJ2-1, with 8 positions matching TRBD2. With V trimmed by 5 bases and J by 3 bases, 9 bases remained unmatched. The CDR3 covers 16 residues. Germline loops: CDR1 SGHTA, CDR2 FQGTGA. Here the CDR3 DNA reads TGTGCCAGCAGCCCGGCGGGGGGACATAACTACAATGAGCAGTTCTTC. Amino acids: CASSPAGGHNYNEQFF.

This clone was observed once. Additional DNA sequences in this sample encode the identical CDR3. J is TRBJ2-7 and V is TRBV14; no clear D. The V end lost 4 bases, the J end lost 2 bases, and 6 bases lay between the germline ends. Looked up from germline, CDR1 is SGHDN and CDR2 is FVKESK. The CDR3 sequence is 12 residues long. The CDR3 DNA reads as TGTGCCAGCAGCCCCGGAACCTACGAGCAGTACTTC. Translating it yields CASSPGTYEQYF.

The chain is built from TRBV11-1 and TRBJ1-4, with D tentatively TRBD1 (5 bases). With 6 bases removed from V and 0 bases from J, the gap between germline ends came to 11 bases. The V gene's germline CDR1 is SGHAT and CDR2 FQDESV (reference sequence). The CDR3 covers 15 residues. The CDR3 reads CASSIRTPTNEKLFF. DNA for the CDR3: TGTGCCAGCAGTATACGGACACCAACTAATGAAAAACTGTTTTTT. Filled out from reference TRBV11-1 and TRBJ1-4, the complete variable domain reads EAEVAQSPRYKITEKSQAVAFWCDPISGHATLYWYRQILGQGPELLVQFQDESVVDDSQLPKDRFSAERLKGVDSTLKIQPAELGDSAMYLCASSIRTPTNEKLFFGSGTQLSVL.

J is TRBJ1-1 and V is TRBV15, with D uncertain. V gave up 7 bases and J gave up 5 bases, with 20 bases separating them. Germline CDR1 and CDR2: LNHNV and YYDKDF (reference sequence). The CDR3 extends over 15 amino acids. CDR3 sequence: CATTLGGNRVTEAFF. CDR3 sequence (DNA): TGTGCCACCACCTTGGGAGGTAATCGGGTAACTGAAGCTTTCTTT.

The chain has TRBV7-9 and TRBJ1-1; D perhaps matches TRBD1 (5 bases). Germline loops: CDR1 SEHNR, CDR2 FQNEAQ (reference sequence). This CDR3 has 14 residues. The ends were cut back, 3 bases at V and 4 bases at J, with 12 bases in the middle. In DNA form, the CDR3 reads TGTGCCAGCAGCTTCCAGGGTGGGGGCACTGAAGCTTTCTTT. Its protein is CASSFQGGGTEAFF. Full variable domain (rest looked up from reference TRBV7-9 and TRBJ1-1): DTGVSQNPRHKITKRGQNVTFRCDPISEHNRLYWYRQTLGQGPEFLTYFQNEAQLEKSRLLSDRFSAERPKGSFSTLEIQRTEQGDSAMYLCASSFQGGGTEAFFGQGTRLTVV.

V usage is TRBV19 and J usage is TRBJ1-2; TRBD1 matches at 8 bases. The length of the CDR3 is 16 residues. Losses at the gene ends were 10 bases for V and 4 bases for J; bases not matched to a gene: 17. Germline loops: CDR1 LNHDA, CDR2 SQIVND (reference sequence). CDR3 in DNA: TGTGCCACAACAGTGGGGCGACAGGGGTGGGGCTATGGCTACACCTTC. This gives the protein CATTVGRQGWGYGYTF.

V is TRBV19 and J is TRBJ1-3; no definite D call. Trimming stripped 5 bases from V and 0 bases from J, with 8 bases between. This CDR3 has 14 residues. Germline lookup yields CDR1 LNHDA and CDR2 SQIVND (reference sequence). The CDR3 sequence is CASSRAASGNTIYF. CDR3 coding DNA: TGTGCCAGTAGTCGGGCAGCCTCTGGAAACACCATATATTTT.

The CDR3 reads CASSLRGRGGGYTF. CDR3 DNA: TGTGCCAGCAGCTTAAGGGGCAGGGGCGGTGGCTACACCTTC. The gene calls are TRBV7-2 and TRBJ1-2, with D tentatively TRBD1 (6 bases). Trimming removed 2 bases at V and 7 bases at J, with 14 bases between. Germline V gene data show CDR1 as SGHTA and CDR2 as FQGNSA. This CDR3 is 14 amino acids long. Full variable domain (missing parts from reference TRBV7-2 and TRBJ1-2): GAGVSQSPSNKVTEKGKDVELRCDPISGHTALYWYRQSLGQGLEFLIYFQGNSAPDKSGLPSDRFSAERTGGSVSTLTIQRTQQEDSAVYLCASSLRGRGGGYTFGSGTRLTVV.

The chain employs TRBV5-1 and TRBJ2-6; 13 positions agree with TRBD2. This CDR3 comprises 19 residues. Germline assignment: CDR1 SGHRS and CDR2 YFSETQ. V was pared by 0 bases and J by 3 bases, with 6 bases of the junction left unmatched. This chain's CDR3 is CASSLGLAGGVGGANVLTF. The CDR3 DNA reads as TGCGCCAGCAGCTTGGGACTAGCGGGAGGAGTTGGTGGGGCCAACGTCCTGACTTTC. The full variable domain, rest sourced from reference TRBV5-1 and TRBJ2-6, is KAGVTQTPRYLIKTRGQQVTLSCSPISGHRSVSWYQQTPGQGLQFLFEYFSETQRNKGNFPGRFSGRQFSNSRSEMNVSTLELGDSALYLCASSLGLAGGVGGANVLTFGAGSRLTVL.

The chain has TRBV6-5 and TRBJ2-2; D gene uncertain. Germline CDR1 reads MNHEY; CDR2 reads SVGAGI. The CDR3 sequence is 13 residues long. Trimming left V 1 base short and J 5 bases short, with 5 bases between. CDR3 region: CASSYYRTGELFF. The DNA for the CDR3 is TGTGCCAGCAGTTACTATCGGACCGGGGAGCTGTTTTTT.

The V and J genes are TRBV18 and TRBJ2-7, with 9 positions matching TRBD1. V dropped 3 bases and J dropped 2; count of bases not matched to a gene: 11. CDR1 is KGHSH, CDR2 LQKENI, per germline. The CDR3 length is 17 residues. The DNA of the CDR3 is TGTGCCAGCTCACCCATACAGGGGGCTCAGTCCCCCTACGAGCAGTACTTC. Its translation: CASSPIQGAQSPYEQYF.

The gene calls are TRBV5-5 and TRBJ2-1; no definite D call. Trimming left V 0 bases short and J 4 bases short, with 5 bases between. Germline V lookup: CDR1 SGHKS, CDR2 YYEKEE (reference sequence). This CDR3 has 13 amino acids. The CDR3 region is CASSLVVYNEQFF. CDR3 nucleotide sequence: TGTGCCAGCAGCTTGGTTGTTTACAATGAGCAGTTCTTC. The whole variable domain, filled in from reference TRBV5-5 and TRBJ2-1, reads DAGVTQSPTHLIKTRGQQVTLRCSPISGHKSVSWYQQVLGQGPQFIFQYYEKEERGRGNFPDRFSARQFPNYSSELNVNALLLGDSALYLCASSLVVYNEQFFGPGTRLTVL.

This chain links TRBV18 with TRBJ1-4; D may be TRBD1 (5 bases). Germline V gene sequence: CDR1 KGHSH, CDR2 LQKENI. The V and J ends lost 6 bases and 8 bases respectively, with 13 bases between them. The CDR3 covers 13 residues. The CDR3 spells CASSRGAWEKLFF. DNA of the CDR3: TGTGCCAGCTCCCGAGGGGCTTGGGAAAAACTGTTTTTT.

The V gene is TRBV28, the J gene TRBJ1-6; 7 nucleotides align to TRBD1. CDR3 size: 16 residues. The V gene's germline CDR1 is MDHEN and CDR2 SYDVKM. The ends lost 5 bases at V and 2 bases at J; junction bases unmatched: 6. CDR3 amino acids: CASSQTGVTYNSPLHF. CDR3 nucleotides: TGTGCCAGCAGTCAAACAGGGGTCACCTATAATTCACCCCTCCACTTT.

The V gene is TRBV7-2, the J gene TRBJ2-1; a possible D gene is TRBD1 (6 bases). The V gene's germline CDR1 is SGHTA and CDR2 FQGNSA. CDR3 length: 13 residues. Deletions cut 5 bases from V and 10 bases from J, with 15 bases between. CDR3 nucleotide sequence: TGTGCCAGCAGCAGGGACGTTCAGGGGGAGCAGTTCTTC. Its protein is CASSRDVQGEQFF.

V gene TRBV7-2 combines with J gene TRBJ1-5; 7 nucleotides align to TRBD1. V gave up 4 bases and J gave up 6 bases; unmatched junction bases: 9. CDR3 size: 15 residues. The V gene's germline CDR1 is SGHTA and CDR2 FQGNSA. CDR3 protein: CASSSHRGSGQPQHF. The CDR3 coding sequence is TGTGCCAGCAGCTCCCACAGGGGATCGGGTCAGCCCCAGCATTTT.

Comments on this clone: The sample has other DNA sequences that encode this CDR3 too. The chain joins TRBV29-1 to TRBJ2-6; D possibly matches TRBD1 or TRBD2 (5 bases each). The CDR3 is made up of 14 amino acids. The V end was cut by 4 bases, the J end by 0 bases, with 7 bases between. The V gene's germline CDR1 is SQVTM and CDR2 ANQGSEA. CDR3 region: CSVGGSSGANVLTF. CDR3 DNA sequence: TGCAGCGTTGGGGGGAGCTCTGGGGCCAACGTCCTGACTTTC.

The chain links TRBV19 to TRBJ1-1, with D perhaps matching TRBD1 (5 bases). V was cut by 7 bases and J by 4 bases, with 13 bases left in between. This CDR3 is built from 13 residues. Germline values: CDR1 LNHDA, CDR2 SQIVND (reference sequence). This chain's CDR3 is CASIRDPATEAFF. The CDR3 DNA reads TGTGCCAGTATTAGGGACCCCGCCACTGAAGCTTTCTTT.

This CDR3 reads CASSLGVGGTDTQYF. DNA of the CDR3: TGTGCCAGCAGCTTAGGGGTAGGGGGGACAGATACGCAGTATTTT. The chain combines TRBV7-2 with TRBJ2-3; D may be TRBD1 or TRBD2 (6 bases each). The CDR3 consists of 15 residues. CDR1 and CDR2 from the germline V gene are SGHTA and FQGNSA. The V gene lost 1 base and the J gene lost 3 bases, with 11 bases spanning the gap.

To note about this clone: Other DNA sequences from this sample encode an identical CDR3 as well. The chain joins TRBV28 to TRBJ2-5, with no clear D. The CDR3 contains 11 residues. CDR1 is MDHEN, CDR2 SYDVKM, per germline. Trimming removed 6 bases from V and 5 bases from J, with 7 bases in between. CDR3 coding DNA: TGTGCCAGCAGACTTCGGGAGACCCAGTACTTC. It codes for CASRLRETQYF.

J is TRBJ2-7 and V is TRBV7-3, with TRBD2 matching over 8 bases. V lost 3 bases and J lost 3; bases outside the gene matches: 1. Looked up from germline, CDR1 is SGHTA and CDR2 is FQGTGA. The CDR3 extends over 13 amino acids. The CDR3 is CASSFSGNYEQYF. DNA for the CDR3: TGTGCCAGCAGCTTTAGCGGGAACTACGAGCAGTACTTC.

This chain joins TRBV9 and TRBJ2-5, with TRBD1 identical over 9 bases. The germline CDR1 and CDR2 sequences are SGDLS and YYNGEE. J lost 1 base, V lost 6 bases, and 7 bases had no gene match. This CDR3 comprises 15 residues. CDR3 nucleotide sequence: TGTGCCAGCACACAGGGGGCTAGCAGCCAAGAGACCCAGTACTTC. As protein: CASTQGASSQETQYF.